The source of this T cell receptor (beta chain) is a study of T-cell reconstitution after alpha-beta-depleted transplantation in children. The library targeted TCRbeta and was prepared with unique molecular identifiers. TCRdb recomputed calls from the PCR reads with MiXCR, one row per CDR3 protein. This sample has approximately 350,000 distinct CDR3 sequences, with about a tenth found just once. The CDR3 is 15 residues long. CDR1 and CDR2 from the germline V gene are SEHNR and FQNEAQ (reference sequence). The ends were cut back, 0 bases at V and 3 bases at J, with 6 bases in the middle. This clonotype was seen a handful of times.

The clonotype comes from a human donor who donated a stem cell graft to a child with acute lymphoblastic leukemia. The sample in question was PBMCs from the stem cell graft donor, obtained from the stem cell graft. The chain has TRBV7-9 and TRBJ1-6; no clear D gene. The CDR3 sequence is CASSLAGVYNSPLHF. CDR3 DNA: TGTGCCAGCAGCTTAGCGGGAGTCTATAATTCACCCCTCCACTTT.